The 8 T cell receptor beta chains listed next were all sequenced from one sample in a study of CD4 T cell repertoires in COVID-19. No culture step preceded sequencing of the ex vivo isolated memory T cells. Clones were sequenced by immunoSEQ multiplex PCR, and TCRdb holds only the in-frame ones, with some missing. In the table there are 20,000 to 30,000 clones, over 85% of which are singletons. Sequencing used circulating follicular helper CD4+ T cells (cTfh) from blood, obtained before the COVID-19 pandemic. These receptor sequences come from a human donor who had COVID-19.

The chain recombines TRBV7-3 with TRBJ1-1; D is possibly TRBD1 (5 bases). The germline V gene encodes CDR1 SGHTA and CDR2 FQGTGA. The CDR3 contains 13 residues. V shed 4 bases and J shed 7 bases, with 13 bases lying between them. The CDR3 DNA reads TGTGCCAGCAGCTCCGCTTGGGGCGGTGAAGCTTTCTTT. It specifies CASSSAWGGEAFF.

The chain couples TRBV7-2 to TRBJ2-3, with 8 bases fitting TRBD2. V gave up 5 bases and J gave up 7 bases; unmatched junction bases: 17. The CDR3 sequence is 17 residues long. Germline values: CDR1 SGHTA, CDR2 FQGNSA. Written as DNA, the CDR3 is TGTGCCAGCAGCGTCGGTAGCCAGCGGGAGATTGGTTATACGCAGTATTTT. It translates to CASSVGSQREIGYTQYF. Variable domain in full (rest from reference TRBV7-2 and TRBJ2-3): GAGVSQSPSNKVTEKGKDVELRCDPISGHTALYWYRQSLGQGLEFLIYFQGNSAPDKSGLPSDRFSAERTGGSVSTLTIQRTQQEDSAVYLCASSVGSQREIGYTQYFGPGTRLTVL.

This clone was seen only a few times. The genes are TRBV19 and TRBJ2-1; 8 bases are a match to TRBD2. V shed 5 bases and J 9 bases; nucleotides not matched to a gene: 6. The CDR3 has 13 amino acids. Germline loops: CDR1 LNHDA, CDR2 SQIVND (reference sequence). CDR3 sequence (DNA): TGTGCCAGTAGTTCGGGGGGGAGGTCTGAGCAGTTCTTC. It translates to CASSSGGRSEQFF.

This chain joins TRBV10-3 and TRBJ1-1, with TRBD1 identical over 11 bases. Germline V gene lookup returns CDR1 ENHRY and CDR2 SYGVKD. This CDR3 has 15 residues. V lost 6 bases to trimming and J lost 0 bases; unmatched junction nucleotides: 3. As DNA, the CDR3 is TGTGCCATCAGGGGGACAGGGGGTTTGAACACTGAAGCTTTCTTT. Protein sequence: CAIRGTGGLNTEAFF.

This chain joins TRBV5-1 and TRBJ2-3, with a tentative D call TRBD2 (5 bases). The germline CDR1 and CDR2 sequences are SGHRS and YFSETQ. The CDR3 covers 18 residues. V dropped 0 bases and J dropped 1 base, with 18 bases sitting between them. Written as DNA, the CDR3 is TGCGCCAGCAGCTTGGATAGTGACTACCAAGGAGGCACAGATACGCAGTATTTT. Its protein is CASSLDSDYQGGTDTQYF.

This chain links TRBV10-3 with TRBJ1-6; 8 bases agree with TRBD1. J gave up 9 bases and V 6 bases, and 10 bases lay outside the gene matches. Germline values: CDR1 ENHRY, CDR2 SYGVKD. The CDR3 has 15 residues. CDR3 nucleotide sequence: TGTGCCATCAGCGATCCCGGGACAGGTCGTTCACCCCTCCACTTT. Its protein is CAISDPGTGRSPLHF.

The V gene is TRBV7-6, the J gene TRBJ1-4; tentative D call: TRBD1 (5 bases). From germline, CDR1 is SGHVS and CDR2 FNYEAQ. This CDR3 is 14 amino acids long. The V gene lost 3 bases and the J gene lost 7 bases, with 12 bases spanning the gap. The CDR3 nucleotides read TGTGCCAGCAGCTTCCTGCAGGGAACTGAAAAACTGTTTTTT. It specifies CASSFLQGTEKLFF.

The CDR3 DNA is TGTGCCAGCAGCCGGACAGGGGCGGGCACCGGGGAGCTGTTTTTT. Translating gives CASSRTGAGTGELFF. The rearrangement links TRBV7-3 to TRBJ2-2; TRBD1 agrees at 9 bases. Germline CDR1 reads SGHTA; CDR2 reads FQGTGA. V shed 5 bases, J shed 4 bases, and the junction held 5 bases outside the gene matches. The CDR3 spans 15 residues.